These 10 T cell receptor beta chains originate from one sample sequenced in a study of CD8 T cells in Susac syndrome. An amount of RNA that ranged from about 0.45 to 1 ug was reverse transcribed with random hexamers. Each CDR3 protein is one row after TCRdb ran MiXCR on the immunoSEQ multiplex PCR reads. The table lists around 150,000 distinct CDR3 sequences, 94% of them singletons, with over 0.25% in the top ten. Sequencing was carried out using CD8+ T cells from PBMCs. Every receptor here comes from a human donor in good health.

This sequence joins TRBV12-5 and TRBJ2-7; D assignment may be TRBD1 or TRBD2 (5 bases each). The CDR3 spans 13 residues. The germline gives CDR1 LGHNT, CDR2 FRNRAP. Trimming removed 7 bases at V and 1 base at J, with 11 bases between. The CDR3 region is CASAWGNSYEQYF. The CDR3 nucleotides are TGTGCTAGTGCCTGGGGGAATTCCTACGAGCAGTACTTC. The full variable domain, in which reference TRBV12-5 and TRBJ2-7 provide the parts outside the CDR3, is DARVTQTPRHKVTEMGQEVTMRCQPILGHNTVFWYRQTMMQGLELLAYFRNRAPLDDSGMPKDRFSAEMPDATLATLKIQPSEPRDSAVYFCASAWGNSYEQYFGPGTRLTVT.

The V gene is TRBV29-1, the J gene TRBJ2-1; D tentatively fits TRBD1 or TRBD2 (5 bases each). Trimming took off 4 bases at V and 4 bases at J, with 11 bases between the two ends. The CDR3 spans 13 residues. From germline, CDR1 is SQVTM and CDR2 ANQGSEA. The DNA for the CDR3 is TGCAGCGTTGCTGGGGGTAGTTACAATGAGCAGTTCTTC. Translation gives CSVAGGSYNEQFF.

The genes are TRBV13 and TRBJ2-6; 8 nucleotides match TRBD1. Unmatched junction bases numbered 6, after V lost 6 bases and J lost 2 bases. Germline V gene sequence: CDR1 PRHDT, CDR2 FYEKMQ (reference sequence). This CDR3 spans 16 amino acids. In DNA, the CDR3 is TGTGCCAGCAGAGGCAGGGGGCTTACTGGGGCCAACGTCCTGACTTTC. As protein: CASRGRGLTGANVLTF.

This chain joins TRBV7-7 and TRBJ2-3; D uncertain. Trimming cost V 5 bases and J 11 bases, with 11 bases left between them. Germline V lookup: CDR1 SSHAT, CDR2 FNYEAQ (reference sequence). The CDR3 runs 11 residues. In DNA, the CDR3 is TGTGCCAGCAGCCTGGGCCGTCAGCAGTATTTT. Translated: CASSLGRQQYF.

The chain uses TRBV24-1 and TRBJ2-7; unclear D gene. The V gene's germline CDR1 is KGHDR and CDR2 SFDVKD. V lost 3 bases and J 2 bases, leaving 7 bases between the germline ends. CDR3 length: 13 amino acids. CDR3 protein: CATSDRRAYEQYF. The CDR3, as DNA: TGTGCCACCAGTGATCGACGGGCCTACGAGCAGTACTTC.

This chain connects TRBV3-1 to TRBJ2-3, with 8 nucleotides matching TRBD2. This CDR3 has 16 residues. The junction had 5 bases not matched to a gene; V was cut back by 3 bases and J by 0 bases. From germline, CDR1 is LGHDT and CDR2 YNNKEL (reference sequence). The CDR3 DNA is TGTGCCAGCAGCCACCCCACTAGCGGTAGCACAGATACGCAGTATTTT. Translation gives CASSHPTSGSTDTQYF.

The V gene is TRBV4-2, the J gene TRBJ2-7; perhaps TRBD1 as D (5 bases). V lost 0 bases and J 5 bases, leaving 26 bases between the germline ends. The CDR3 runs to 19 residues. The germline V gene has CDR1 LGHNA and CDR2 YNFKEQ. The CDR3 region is CASSQEFEQYSQGIHEQYF. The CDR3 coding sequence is TGTGCCAGCAGCCAAGAGTTCGAACAGTATAGTCAGGGTATCCACGAGCAGTACTTC.

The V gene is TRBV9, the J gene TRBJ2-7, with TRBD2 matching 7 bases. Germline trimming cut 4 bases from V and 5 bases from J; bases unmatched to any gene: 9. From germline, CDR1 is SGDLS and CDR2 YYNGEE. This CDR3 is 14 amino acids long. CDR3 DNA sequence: TGTGCCAGCAGCACCGCGGGAGCGCTCAACGAGCAGTACTTC. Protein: CASSTAGALNEQYF. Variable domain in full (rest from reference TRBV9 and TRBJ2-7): DSGVTQTPKHLITATGQRVTLRCSPRSGDLSVYWYQQSLDQGLQFLIQYYNGEERAKGNILERFSAQQFPDLHSELNLSSLELGDSALYFCASSTAGALNEQYFGPGTRLTVT.

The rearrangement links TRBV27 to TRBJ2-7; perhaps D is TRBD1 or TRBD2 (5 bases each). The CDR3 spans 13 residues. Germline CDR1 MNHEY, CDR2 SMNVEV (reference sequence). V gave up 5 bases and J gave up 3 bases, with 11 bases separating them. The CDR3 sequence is CASSLRDRYEQYF. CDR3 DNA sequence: TGTGCCAGCAGTCTCCGGGACCGCTACGAGCAGTACTTC.

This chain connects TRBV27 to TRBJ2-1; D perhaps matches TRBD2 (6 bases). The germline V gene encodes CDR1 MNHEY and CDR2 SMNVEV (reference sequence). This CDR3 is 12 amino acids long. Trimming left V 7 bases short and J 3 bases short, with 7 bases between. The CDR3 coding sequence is TGTGCCAGCATGGAGGGCTACAATGAGCAGTTCTTC. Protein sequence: CASMEGYNEQFF.